Given below is one T cell receptor beta chain in context. This sample is drawn from a study of blood T cells in healthy people across ages. Background on the study: Template switching picked up about one barcoded beta molecule for each two T cells.

For the second PCR, which ran for 7 to 11 cycles, a sample-barcoded 5' primer and a J-beta primer mix were used. With 12 random nucleotides, a template-switch adaptor tagged each individual cDNA molecule. Every sample produced at least 2.5 million CDR3-containing paired-end reads. TCRdb ran MiXCR on the 5' RACE reads and lists one entry per CDR3 protein. This table has roughly 720,000 distinct CDR3 sequences, 40% to 65% appearing once. The ends were cut back, 7 bases at V and 3 bases at J, with 17 bases in the middle. This CDR3 comprises 15 residues. The germline CDR1 and CDR2 sequences are SGHRS and YFSETQ.

Sequencing input: blood. J is TRBJ2-1 and V is TRBV5-1, with D maybe TRBD2 (5 bases). This clonotype originated in an elderly man in good health. The CDR3 coding sequence is TGCGCCAGCTTTGCCCGGGAAACCAACTACAATGAGCAGTTCTTC. Translated, it gives CASFARETNYNEQFF.